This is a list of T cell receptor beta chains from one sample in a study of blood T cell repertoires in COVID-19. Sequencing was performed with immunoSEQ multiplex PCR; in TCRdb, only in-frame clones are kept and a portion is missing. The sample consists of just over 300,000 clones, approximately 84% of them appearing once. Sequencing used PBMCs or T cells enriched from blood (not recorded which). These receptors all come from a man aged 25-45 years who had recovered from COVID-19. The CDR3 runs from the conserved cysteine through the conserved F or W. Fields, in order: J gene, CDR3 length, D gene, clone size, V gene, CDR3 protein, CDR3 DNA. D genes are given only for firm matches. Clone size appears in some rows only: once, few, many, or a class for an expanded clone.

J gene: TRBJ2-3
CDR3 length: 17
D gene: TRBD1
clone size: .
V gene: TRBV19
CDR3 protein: CASSIPPGQGKPYTQYF
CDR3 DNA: TGTGCCAGTAGTATCCCCCCTGGACAGGGGAAACCATATACGCAGTATTTT

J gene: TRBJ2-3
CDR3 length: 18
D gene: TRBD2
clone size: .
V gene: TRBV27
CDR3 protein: CASSEMGRGGSRTDTQYF
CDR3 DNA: TGTGCCAGCAGTGAAATGGGGCGGGGGGGGTCCCGCACAGATACGCAGTATTTT

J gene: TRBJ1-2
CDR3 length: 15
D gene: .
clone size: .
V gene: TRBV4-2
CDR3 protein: CASSQDLGTNYGYTF
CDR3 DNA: TGTGCCAGCAGCCAAGATCTGGGCACCAACTATGGCTACACCTTC

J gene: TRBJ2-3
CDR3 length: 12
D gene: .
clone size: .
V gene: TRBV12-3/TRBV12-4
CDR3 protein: CASTKGEATQYF
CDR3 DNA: TGTGCCAGCACAAAAGGAGAGGCGACGCAGTATTTT

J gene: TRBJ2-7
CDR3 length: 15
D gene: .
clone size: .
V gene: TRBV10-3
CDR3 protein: CAIRRGTPGEDEQYF
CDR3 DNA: TGTGCCATCAGGCGCGGGACTCCGGGGGAGGACGAGCAGTACTTC

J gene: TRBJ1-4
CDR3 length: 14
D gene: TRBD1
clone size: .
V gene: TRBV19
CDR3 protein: CASSETGNNEKLFF
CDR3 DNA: TGTGCCAGTAGCGAGACAGGGAATAATGAAAAACTGTTTTTT

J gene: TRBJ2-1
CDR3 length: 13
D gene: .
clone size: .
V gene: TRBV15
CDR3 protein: CATSSTGNNEQFF
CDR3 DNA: TGTGCCACCAGCAGTACAGGCAACAATGAGCAGTTCTTC

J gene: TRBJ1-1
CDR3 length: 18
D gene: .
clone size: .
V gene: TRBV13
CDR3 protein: CASSSSRPTRQENPEAFF
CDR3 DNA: TGTGCCAGCAGCTCCTCACGCCCCACTCGACAGGAGAATCCTGAAGCTTTCTTT

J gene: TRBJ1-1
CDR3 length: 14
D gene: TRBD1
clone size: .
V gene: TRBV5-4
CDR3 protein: CASSAGQLNTEAFF
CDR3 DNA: TGTGCCAGCAGCGCGGGACAGCTGAACACTGAAGCTTTCTTT

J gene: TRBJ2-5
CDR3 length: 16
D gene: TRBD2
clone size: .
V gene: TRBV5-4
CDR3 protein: CASSFPGTSARETQYF
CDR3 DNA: TGTGCCAGCAGCTTTCCCGGGACTAGCGCACGGGAGACCCAGTACTTC

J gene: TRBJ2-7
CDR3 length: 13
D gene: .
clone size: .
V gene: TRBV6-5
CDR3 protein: CASSARRGYEQYF
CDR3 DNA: TGTGCCAGCAGCGCCCGGCGAGGGTACGAGCAGTACTTC

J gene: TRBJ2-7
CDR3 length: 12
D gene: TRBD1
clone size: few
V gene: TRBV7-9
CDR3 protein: CAGGTGGNEQYF
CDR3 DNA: TGTGCCGGGGGGACAGGGGGCAACGAGCAGTACTTC

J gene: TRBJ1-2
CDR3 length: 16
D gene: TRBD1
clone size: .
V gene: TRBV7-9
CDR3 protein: CASSPRTGDANYGYTF
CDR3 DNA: TGTGCCAGCAGCCCCCGGACAGGGGACGCTAACTATGGCTACACCTTC

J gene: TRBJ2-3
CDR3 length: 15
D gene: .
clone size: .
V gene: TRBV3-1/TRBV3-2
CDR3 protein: CASSQERRGTDTQYF
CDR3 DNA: TGTGCCAGCAGCCAGGAAAGGCGGGGCACAGATACGCAGTATTTT

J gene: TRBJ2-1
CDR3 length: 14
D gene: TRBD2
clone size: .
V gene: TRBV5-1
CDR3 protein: CASRGLAPFNEQFF
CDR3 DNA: TGCGCCAGCAGGGGACTAGCTCCCTTTAATGAGCAGTTCTTC

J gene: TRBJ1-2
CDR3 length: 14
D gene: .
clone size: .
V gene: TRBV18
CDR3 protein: CASSPDSPLYGYTF
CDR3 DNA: TGTGCCAGCTCACCGGACAGTCCCCTCTATGGCTACACCTTC

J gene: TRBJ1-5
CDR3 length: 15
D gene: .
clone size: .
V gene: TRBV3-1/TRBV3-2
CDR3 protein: CASSQDHREGQPQHF
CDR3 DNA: TGTGCCAGCAGCCAAGATCACAGGGAGGGTCAGCCCCAGCATTTT

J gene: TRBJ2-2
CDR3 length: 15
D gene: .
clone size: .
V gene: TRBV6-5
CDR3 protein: CASTATSPNTGELFF
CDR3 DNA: TGTGCCAGCACAGCCACTAGCCCGAACACCGGGGAGCTGTTTTTT

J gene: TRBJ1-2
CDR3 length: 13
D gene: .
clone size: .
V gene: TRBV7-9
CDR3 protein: CASSLAGQRGYTF
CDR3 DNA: TGTGCCAGCAGCTTAGCGGGACAAAGGGGCTACACCTTC

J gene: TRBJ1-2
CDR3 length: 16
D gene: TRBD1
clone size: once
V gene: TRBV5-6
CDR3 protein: CASSIPDRGITYGYTF
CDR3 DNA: TGTGCCAGCAGCATACCCGACAGGGGGATTACCTATGGCTACACCTTC

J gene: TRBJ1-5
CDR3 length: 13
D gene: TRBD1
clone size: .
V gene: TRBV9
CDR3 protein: CASSVAGGQPQHF
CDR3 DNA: TGTGCCAGCAGCGTAGCAGGGGGACAGCCCCAGCATTTT

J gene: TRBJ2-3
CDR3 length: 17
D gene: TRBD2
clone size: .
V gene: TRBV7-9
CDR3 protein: CASSLASGGAEEDTQYF
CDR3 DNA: TGTGCCAGCAGCTTAGCTAGCGGGGGGGCCGAGGAAGATACGCAGTATTTT

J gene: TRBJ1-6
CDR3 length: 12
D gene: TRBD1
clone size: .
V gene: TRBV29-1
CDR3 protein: CSAGDRNSPLHF
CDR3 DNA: TGCAGCGCTGGGGACAGAAATTCACCCCTCCACTTT

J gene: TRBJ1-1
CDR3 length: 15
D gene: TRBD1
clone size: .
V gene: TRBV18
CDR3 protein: CASSPGTDSNTEAFF
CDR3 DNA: TGTGCCAGCTCACCGGGGACAGACTCGAACACTGAAGCTTTCTTT

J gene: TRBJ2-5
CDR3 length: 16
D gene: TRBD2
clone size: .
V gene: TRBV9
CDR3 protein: CASSAAAGGPGETQYF
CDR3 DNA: TGTGCCAGCAGCGCAGCAGCGGGGGGGCCAGGAGAGACCCAGTACTTC

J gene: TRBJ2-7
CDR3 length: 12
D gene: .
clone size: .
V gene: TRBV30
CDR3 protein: CAWNAGPHEQYF
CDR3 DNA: TGTGCCTGGAACGCAGGGCCCCACGAGCAGTACTTC

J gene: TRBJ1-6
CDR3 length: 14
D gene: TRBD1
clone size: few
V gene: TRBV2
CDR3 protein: CASRGQGEGSPLHF
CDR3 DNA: TGTGCCAGCAGAGGACAGGGGGAGGGTTCACCCCTCCACTTT

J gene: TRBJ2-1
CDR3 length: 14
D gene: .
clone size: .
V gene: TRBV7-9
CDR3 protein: CAAHSRPTDNEQFF
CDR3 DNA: TGTGCAGCTCACTCGCGCCCCACTGACAATGAGCAGTTCTTC

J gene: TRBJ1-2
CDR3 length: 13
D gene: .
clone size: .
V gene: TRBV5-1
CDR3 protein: CASSFPEGYGYTF
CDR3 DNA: TGCGCCAGCAGCTTCCCAGAGGGCTATGGCTACACCTTC

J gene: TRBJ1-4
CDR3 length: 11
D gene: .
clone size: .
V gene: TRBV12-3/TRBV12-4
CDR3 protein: CASSPGEKLFF
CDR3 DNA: TGTGCCAGCAGTCCGGGAGAAAAACTGTTTTTT

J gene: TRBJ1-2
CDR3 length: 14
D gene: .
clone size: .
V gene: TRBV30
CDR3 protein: CAWTATAGMSGYTF
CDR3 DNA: TGTGCCTGGACCGCGACAGCCGGTATGTCTGGCTACACCTTC

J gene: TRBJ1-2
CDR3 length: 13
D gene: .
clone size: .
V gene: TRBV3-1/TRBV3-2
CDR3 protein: CASSQAAGHGYTF
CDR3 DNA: TGTGCCAGCAGCCAAGCGGCAGGGCATGGCTACACCTTC

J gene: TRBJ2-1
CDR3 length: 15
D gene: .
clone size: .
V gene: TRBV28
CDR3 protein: CASRPMGQLGNEQFF
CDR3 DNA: TGTGCCAGCAGACCGATGGGGCAGTTGGGCAATGAGCAGTTCTTC

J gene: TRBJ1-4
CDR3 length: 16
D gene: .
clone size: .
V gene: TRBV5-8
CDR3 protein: CASSLTGGPTNEKLFF
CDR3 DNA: TGTGCCAGCAGCTTGACGGGGGGACCAACTAATGAAAAACTGTTTTTT

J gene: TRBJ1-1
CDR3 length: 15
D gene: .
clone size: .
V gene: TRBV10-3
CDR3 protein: CAISESGGGKTEAFF
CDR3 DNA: TGTGCCATCAGTGAGTCCGGGGGAGGTAAGACTGAAGCTTTCTTT

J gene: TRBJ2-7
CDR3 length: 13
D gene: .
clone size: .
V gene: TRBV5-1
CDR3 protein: CASSLVPTYEQYF
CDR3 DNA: TGCGCCAGCAGCTTGGTACCTACCTACGAGCAGTACTTC

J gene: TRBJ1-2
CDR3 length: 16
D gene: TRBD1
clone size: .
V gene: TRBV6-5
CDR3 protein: CASSLLSGRDSYGYTF
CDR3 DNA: TGTGCCAGCAGTTTACTGTCCGGACGGGACAGTTATGGCTACACCTTC

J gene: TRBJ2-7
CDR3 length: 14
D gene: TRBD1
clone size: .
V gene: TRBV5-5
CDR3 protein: CASSRLDRVNEQYF
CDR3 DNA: TGTGCCAGCAGTCGCCTCGACAGGGTCAACGAGCAGTACTTC

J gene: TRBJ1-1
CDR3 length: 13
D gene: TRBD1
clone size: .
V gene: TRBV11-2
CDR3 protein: CASSGTGSTEAFF
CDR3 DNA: TGTGCCAGCAGCGGGACAGGGAGCACTGAAGCTTTCTTT

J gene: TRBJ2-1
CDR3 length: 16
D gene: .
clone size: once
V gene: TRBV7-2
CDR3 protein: CASSLPGESPYNEQFF
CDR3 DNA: TGTGCCAGCAGCTTACCAGGCGAGTCCCCTTACAATGAGCAGTTCTTC

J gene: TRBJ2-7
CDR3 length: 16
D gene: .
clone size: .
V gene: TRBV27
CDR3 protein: CASSSLVWDTMGEQYF
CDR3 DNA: TGTGCCAGCAGTTCCCTCGTGTGGGACACCATGGGGGAGCAGTACTTC

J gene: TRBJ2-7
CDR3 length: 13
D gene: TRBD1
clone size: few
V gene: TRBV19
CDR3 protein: CASLPGTGGEQYF
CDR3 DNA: TGTGCCAGTCTCCCCGGGACAGGGGGAGAGCAGTACTTC